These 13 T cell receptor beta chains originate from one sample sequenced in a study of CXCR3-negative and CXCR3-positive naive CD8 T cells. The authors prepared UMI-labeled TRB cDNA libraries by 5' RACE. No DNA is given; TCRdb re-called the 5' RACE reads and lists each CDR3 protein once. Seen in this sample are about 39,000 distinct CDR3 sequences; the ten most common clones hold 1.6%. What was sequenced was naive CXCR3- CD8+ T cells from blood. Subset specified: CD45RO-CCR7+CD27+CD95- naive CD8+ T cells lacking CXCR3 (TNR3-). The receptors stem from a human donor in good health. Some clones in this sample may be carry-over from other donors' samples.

This chain's CDR3 is CASSPLTGGENSPLHF. This sequence joins TRBV7-2 and TRBJ1-6; TCRdb reports TRBD1, a call that lacks DNA to check it against. The CDR3 sequence is 16 residues long. CDR1 and CDR2 from the germline V gene are SGHTA and FQGNSA.

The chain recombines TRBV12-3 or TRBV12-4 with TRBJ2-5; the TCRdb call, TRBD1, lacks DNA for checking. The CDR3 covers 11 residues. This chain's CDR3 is CASSWAEAQYF.

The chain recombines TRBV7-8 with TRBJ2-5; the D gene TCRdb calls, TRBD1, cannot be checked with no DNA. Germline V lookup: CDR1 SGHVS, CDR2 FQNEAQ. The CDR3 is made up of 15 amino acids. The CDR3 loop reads CASSLALGGAETQYF.

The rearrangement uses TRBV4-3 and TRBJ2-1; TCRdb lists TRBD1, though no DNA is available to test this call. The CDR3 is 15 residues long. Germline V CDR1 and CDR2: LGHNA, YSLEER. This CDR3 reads CASSAGTGEVDEQFF.

The CDR3 here is CASSLASGTSSYNEQFF. The J gene is TRBJ2-1, the V gene TRBV12-3 or TRBV12-4; the TCRdb call, TRBD1, lacks DNA for checking. There are 17 residues in the CDR3.

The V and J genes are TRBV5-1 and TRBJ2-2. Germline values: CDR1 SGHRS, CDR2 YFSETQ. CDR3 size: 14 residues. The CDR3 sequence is CASSLGYLAGELFF.

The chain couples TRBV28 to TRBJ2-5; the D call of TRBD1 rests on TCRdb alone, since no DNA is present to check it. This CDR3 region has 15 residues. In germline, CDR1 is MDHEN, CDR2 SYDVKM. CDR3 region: CASSQATGEIDTQYF.

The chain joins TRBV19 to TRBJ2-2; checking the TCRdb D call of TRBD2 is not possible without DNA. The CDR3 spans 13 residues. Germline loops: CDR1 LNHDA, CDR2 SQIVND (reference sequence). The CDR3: CASRRVGGGELFF.

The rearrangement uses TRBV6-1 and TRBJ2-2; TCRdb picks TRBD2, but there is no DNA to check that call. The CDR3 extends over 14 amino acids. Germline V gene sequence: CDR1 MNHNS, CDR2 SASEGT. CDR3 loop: CASRVVVDTGELFF.

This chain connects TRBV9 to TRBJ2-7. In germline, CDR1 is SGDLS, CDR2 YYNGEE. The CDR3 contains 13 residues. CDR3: CASSAQDGYEQYF.

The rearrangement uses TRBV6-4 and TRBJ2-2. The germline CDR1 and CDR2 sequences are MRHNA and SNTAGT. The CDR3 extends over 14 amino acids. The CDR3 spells CASSDRGDTGELFF.

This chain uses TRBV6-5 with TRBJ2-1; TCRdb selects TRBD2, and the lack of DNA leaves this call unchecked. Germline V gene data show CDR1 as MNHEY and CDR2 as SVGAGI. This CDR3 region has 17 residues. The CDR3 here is CASSYVGTRGGLGEQFF.

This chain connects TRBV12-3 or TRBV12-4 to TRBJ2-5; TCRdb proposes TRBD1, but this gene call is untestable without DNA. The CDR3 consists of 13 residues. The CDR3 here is CASKGQGQETQYF.